The source of this T cell receptor (beta chain) is a study of vaccination effects on CD4 cells after COVID-19. About the research overall: Post-vaccine sample collection fell at a median of 72 days after the second dose.

The CDR3 consists of 14 residues. Germline V gives CDR1 SGDLS, CDR2 YYNGEE. The V gene lost 2 bases and the J gene lost 9 bases, with 18 bases spanning the gap. Before sequencing took place, the ViraFEST assay used viral peptide pools to expand antigen-specific CD4+ T cells. The culture ran for roughly 10 days before CD4+ T cells were isolated. Subjects were given two BNT162b2 or mRNA-1273 vaccine doses. Researchers reported culturing 2 million to 2.5 million PBMC in each well, adding 10 IU/ml IL-2 and 10 ug/ml peptides. Produced via immunoSEQ multiplex PCR; TCRdb's table is partial and in-frame only. The sample includes tens of thousands of clones, 70% to 75% of them seen just once. A word on this clone: What it recognizes is unknown.

The sequence was obtained from a human donor who received a COVID-19 vaccine. Sample: CD4+ T cells from PBMCs cultured with HCoV-NL63 spike peptides, taken after COVID-19 vaccination. The chain recombines TRBV9 with TRBJ2-7; D tentatively reads TRBD1 or TRBD2 (5 bases each). Here the CDR3 reads CASSVDGDLRAQYF. The CDR3 bases are TGTGCCAGCAGCGTTGACGGGGACCTACGAGCGCAGTACTTC.